The TCR beta chain described here comes from a study of shared clonotypes between healthy human individuals. Study in general: Aged between 18 and 49, the donors were two women and a few men. Whole-study findings and limits: Generation probability values for non-shared clonotypes were lower than those for clonotypes shared by all four donors.

V was shortened by 6 bases and J by 10 bases, with 7 bases between the two germline ends. Germline V CDR1 and CDR2: SNHLY, FYNNEI. The CDR3 covers 10 residues. Healthy adults negative for HIV, lacking recent acute infections or vaccinations, served as donors. CD4+ cell separation produced CD45RA+ naive and CD45RA-negative memory subsets. Worth noting for this clone: Its matching antigen is unknown.

Clones were read by immunoSEQ multiplex PCR, and TCRdb kept only the in-frame ones, dropping some. Of 2.3 million or so clones in the sample, more than 80% were seen once. Sequenced: naive CD4+ T cells from PBMCs. Specified subset: CD45RA+ positively selected. The clonotype originates from a man aged 18 to 29 in good health. Some clones in this sample may be carry-over from other donors' samples. The gene calls are TRBV2 and TRBJ2-1; D is possibly TRBD2 (6 bases). The CDR3 loop is CASRDYEQFF. CDR3 coding DNA: TGTGCCAGCAGGGACTACGAGCAGTTCTTC.